This record looks at one TCR beta chain sequence and its context. Its antigen is currently unknown. The data were obtained in a study of monozygotic twins with inflammatory bowel disease. A total RNA quantity of 3500 ng went into each TCR library. Each UMI, carrying a 6-nucleotide sample barcode, came from template switching. TCRdb re-called the 5' RACE reads; every CDR3 protein appears as one record, without DNA. This sample's table reports around 40,000 distinct CDR3 sequences. Points from the study as a whole: No difference was seen in repertoire similarity between concordant and discordant twins, possibly from limited power. Clonotype overlap with others was lower in IBD patients than in healthy twins, a difference that was greatest with disease activity.

Sequencing used blood. The source is a human donor with ulcerative colitis or Crohn's disease, or a healthy co-twin of an affected twin (not recorded which).

The CDR3 here is CASSQDTSPVQYF. The chain recombines TRBV4-3 with TRBJ2-3. This CDR3 has 13 residues. CDR1 and CDR2 from the germline V gene are LGHNA and YSLEER.